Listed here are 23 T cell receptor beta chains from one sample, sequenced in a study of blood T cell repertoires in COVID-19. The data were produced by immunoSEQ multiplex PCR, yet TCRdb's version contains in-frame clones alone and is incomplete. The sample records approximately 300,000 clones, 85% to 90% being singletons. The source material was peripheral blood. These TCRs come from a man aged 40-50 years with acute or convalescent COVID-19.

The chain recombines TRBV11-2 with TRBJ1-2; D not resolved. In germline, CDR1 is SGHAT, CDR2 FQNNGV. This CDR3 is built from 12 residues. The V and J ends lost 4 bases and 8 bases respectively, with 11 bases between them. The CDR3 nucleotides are TGTGCCAGCAGCTCCGCGGGCCCCGGCTACACCTTC. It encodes CASSSAGPGYTF.

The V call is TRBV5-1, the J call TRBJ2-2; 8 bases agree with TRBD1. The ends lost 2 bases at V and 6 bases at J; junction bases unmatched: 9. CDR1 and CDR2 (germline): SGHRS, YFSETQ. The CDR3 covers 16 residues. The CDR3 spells CASSLLPDRESGELFF. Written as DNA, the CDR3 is TGCGCCAGCAGCTTACTTCCGGACAGGGAGTCCGGGGAGCTGTTTTTT.

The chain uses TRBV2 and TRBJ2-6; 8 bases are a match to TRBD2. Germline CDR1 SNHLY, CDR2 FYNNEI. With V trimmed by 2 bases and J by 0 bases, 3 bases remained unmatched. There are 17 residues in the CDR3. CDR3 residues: CASSERRGASGANVLTF. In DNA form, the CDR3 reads TGTGCCAGCAGTGAAAGGCGGGGGGCCTCTGGGGCCAACGTCCTGACTTTC.

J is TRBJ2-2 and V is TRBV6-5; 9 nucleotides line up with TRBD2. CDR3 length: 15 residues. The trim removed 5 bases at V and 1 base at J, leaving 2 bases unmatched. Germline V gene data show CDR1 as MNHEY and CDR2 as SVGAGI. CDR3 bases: TGTGCCAGCAGTCGACTAGCGGTGAACACCGGGGAGCTGTTTTTT. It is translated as CASSRLAVNTGELFF.

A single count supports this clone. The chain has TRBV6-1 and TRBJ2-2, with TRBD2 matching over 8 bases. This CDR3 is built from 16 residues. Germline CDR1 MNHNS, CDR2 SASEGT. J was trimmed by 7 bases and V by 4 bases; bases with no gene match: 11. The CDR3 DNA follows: TGTGCCAGCAGTGTAAGGTTTGCGGGGGGAAACGGGGAGCTGTTTTTT. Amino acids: CASSVRFAGGNGELFF.

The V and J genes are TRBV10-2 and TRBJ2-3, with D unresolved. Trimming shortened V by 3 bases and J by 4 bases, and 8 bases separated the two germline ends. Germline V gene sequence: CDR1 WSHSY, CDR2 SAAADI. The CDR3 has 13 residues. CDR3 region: CASSDRSPDTQYF. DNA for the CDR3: TGCGCCAGCAGTGATCGGAGCCCAGATACGCAGTATTTT.

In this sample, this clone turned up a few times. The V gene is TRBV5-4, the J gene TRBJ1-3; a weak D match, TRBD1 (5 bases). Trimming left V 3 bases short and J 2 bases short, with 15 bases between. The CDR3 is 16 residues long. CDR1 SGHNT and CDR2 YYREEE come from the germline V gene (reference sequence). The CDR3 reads CASSYRGEGPGNTIYF. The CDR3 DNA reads TGTGCCAGCAGCTATCGGGGGGAGGGCCCTGGAAACACCATATATTTT.

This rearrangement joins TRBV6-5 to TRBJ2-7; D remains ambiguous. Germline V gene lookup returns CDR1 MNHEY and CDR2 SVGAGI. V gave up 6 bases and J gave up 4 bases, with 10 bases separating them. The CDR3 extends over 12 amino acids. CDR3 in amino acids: CASSLDGYEQYF. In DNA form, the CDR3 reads TGTGCCAGCAGCCTAGACGGATACGAGCAGTACTTC.

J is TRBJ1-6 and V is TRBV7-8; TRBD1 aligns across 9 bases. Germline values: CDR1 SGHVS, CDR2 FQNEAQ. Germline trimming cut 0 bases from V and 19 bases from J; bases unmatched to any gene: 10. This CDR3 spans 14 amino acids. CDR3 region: CASSLAQGDRVVHF. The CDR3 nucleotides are TGTGCCAGCAGCTTAGCGCAAGGGGACAGGGTGGTACACTTT.

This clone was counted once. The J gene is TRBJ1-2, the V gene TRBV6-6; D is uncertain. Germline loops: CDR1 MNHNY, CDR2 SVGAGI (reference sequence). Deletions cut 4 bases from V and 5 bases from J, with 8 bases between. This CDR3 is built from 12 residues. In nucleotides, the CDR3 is TGTGCCAGCAGTTCCGGGGATTATGGCTACACCTTC. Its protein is CASSSGDYGYTF.

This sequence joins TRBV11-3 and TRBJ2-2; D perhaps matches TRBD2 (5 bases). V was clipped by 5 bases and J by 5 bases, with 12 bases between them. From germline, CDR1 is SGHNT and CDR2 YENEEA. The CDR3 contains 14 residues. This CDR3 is CASSRKSGTGELFF. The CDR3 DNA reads TGTGCCAGCAGCAGGAAGTCGGGGACCGGGGAGCTGTTTTTT. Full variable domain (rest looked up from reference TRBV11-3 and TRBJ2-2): EAGVVQSPRYKIIEKKQPVAFWCNPISGHNTLYWYLQNLGQGPELLIRYENEEAVDDSQLPKDRFSAERLKGVDSTLKIQPAELGDSAVYLCASSRKSGTGELFFGEGSRLTVL.

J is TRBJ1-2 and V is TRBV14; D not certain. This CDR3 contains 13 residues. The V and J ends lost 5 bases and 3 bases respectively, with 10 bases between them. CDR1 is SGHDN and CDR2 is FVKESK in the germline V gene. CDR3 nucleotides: TGTGCCAGCAGCTGGGGAGGCTACTATGGCTACACCTTC. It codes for CASSWGGYYGYTF.

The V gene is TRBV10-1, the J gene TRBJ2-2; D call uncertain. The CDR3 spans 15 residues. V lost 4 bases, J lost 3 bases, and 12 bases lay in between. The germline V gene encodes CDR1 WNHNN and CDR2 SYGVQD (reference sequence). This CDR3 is CASSGSSRYTGELFF. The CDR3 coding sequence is TGCGCCAGCAGTGGTTCTTCTAGGTACACCGGGGAGCTGTTTTTT.

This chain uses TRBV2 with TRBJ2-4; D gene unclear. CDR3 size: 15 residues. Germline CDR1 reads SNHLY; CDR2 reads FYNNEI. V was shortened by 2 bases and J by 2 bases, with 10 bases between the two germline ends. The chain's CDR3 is CASSERQAPKNIQYF. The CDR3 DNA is TGTGCCAGCAGTGAAAGGCAGGCCCCCAAAAACATTCAGTACTTC.

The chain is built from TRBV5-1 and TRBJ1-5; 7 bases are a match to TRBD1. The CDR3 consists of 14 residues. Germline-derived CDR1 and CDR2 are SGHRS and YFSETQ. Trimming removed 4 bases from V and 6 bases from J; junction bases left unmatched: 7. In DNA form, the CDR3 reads TGCGCCAGCAGCGCCGGGACAGATGGTCAGCCCCAGCATTTT. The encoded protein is CASSAGTDGQPQHF.

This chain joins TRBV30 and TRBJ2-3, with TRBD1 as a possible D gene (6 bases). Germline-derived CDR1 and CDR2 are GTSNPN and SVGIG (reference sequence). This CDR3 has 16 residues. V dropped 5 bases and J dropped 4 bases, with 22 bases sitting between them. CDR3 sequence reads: CAWCQDPGETADTQYF. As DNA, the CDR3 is TGTGCCTGGTGCCAAGACCCAGGGGAAACAGCAGATACGCAGTATTTT.

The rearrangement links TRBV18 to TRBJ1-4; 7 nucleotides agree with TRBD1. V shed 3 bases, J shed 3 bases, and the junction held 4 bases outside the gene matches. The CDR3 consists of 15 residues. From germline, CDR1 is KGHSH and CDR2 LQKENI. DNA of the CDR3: TGTGCCAGCTCACCCCTTAGGGGGCCTAATGAAAAACTGTTTTTT. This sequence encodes CASSPLRGPNEKLFF.

The chain's CDR3 is CASSVAAGVETGELFF. The CDR3 bases are TGTGCCAGCAGCGTAGCTGCCGGGGTCGAAACCGGGGAGCTGTTTTTT. V gene TRBV9 combines with J gene TRBJ2-2; D is possibly TRBD2 (5 bases). This CDR3 is built from 16 residues. Germline V lookup: CDR1 SGDLS, CDR2 YYNGEE. Deletions cut 0 bases from V and 5 bases from J, with 14 bases between.

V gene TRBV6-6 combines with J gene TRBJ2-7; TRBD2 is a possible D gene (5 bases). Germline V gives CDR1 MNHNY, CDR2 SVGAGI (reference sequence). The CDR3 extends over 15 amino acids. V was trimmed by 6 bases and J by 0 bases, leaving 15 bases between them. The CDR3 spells CASSPPGLASYEQYF. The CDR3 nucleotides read TGTGCCAGCAGCCCCCCAGGACTTGCCTCCTACGAGCAGTACTTC.

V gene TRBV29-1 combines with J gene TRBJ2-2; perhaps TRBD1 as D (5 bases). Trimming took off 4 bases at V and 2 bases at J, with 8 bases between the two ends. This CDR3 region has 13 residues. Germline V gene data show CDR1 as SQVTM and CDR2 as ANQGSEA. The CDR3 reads CSVGQGNTGELFF. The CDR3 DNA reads TGCAGCGTTGGTCAGGGCAACACCGGGGAGCTGTTTTTT.

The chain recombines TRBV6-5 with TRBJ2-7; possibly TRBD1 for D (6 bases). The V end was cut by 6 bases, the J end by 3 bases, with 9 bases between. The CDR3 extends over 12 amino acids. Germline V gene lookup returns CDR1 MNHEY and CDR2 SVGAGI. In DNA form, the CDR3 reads TGTGCCAGCAGGAGGGGGAGCTACGAGCAGTACTTC. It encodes CASRRGSYEQYF.

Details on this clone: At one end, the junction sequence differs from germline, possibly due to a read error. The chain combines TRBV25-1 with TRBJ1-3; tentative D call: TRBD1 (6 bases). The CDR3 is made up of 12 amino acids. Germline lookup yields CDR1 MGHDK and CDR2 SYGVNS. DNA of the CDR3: TGCGCAAGCGGGACATCTGGAAACACCATATATTTT. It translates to CASGTSGNTIYF.

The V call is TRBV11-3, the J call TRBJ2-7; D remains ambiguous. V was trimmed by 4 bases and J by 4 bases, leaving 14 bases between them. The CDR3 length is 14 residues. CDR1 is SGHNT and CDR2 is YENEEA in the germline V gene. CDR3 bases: TGTGCCAGCAGCTCCCCGGGTAAAAATTACGAGCAGTACTTC. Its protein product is CASSSPGKNYEQYF.